Below, 20 T cell receptor beta chains from the same sample are listed, as sequenced in a study of blood T cells in healthy people across ages. A second about 6 to 11 cycle PCR used barcoded and J-beta primers. TCRdb re-called the 5' RACE reads through MiXCR, storing one row per CDR3 protein. The data hold 800,000 to 950,000 distinct CDR3 sequences, with around 46% observed a single time. The sequenced sample consisted of blood. The source is a man in his thirties or forties in good health.

This chain links TRBV5-4 with TRBJ2-3; the D is unclear. Germline V gene lookup returns CDR1 SGHNT and CDR2 YYREEE (reference sequence). This CDR3 has 16 residues. The ends were cut back, 0 bases at V and 2 bases at J, with 13 bases in the middle. As DNA, the CDR3 is TGTGCCAGCAGCTTGGTCTCTTACTGCAACACAGATACGCAGTATTTT. This sequence encodes CASSLVSYCNTDTQYF.

This clonotype was observed a few times. The chain employs TRBV7-9 and TRBJ2-7; no clear D. The CDR3 is 13 residues long. Germline CDR1 reads SEHNR; CDR2 reads FQNEAQ (reference sequence). The V and J ends lost 5 bases and 3 bases respectively, with 11 bases between them. The CDR3 is CASSAETYYEQYF. The CDR3 coding sequence is TGTGCCAGCAGCGCGGAAACGTACTACGAGCAGTACTTC.

In this sample, this clonotype turned up a few times. The rearrangement joins TRBV7-2 to TRBJ1-2; D is perhaps TRBD1 (5 bases). Looked up from germline, CDR1 is SGHTA and CDR2 is FQGNSA. This CDR3 region has 15 residues. With 1 base removed from V and 4 bases from J, the gap between germline ends came to 13 bases. DNA of the CDR3: TGTGCCAGCAGCTTAGGCGTTAGACAGCTCTATGGCTACACCTTC. This sequence encodes CASSLGVRQLYGYTF.

The chain links TRBV6-2 or TRBV6-3 to TRBJ2-3; 7 positions agree with TRBD1. CDR3 size: 14 residues. J was trimmed by 2 bases and V by 5 bases; bases with no gene match: 4. From germline, CDR1 is MNHEY and CDR2 SVGEGT. CDR3 bases: TGTGCCAGCAGTATGACAGGGAACACAGATACGCAGTATTTT. Translation: CASSMTGNTDTQYF.

V gene TRBV4-2 combines with J gene TRBJ1-2, with 10 bases that match TRBD1. CDR3 size: 16 residues. Per the germline V gene, CDR1 is LGHNA and CDR2 is YNFKEQ. V lost 3 bases and J lost 3; bases outside the gene matches: 7. This chain's CDR3 is CASSHAGTGADYGYTF. In DNA form, the CDR3 reads TGTGCCAGCAGCCATGCCGGGACAGGGGCTGACTATGGCTACACCTTC.

V usage is TRBV2 and J usage is TRBJ1-4; TRBD1 matches at 10 bases. The germline CDR1 and CDR2 sequences are SNHLY and FYNNEI. Unmatched junction bases numbered 6, after V lost 8 bases and J lost 3 bases. The CDR3 consists of 15 residues. The CDR3, as DNA: TGTGCCAGCCGGGACAGGGGTATCGCTAATGAAAAACTGTTTTTT. Protein product: CASRDRGIANEKLFF.

This clonotype came up once. DNA for the CDR3: TGTGCCAGCAGCCCGACAGGCTACTCCATTAATGAAAAACTGTTTTTT. This codes for CASSPTGYSINEKLFF. This chain uses TRBV13 with TRBJ1-4; weak D call: TRBD1 (6 bases). The CDR3 loop spans 16 amino acids. Trimming left V 5 bases short and J 4 bases short, with 17 bases between. From germline, CDR1 is PRHDT and CDR2 FYEKMQ (reference sequence).

In regard to this clonotype: A much larger clone differs by one base, so this may be a read error. The genes are TRBV4-3 and TRBJ2-5, with 7 nucleotides matching TRBD2. The DNA end is a closer match to TRBJ2-7, so the J assignment may be wrong. CDR3 length: 14 residues. Germline loops: CDR1 LGHNA, CDR2 YSLEER. The CDR3 DNA reads as TGCGCCGGCAGCCAAGAAGCGGGAACCTACGAGCAGTACTTC. It is translated as CAGSQEAGTYEQYF.

The genes are TRBV6-1 and TRBJ2-3, with TRBD1 matching 9 bases. This CDR3 contains 15 residues. After removal of 2 bases from V and 7 bases from J, the junction contained 7 bases not matched to a gene. In germline, CDR1 is MNHNS, CDR2 SASEGT. The DNA of the CDR3 is TGTGCCAGCAGTGAACCGGGACAGGGACCACATACGCAGTATTTT. As protein: CASSEPGQGPHTQYF.

The chain uses TRBV6-2 or TRBV6-3 and TRBJ1-1; 9 bases agree with TRBD1. Germline V gene data show CDR1 as MNHEY and CDR2 as SVGEGT. The CDR3 consists of 14 residues. The trim removed 6 bases at V and 9 bases at J, leaving 11 bases unmatched. This chain's CDR3 is CASSRGQGDGKAFF. The CDR3, as DNA: TGTGCCAGCAGCAGGGGACAGGGAGATGGAAAAGCTTTCTTT.

V and J are TRBV5-1 and TRBJ1-4, with D unresolved. This CDR3 is 14 amino acids long. The germline V gene encodes CDR1 SGHRS and CDR2 YFSETQ. With 8 bases removed from V and 7 bases from J, the gap between germline ends came to 18 bases. CDR3 loop: CASSDPGIGEKLFF. For the CDR3, the DNA is TGCGCCAGTTCGGACCCGGGGATAGGTGAAAAACTGTTTTTT. The full variable domain, its missing parts supplied by reference TRBV5-1 and TRBJ1-4, is KAGVTQTPRYLIKTRGQQVTLSCSPISGHRSVSWYQQTPGQGLQFLFEYFSETQRNKGNFPGRFSGRQFSNSRSEMNVSTLELGDSALYLCASSDPGIGEKLFFGSGTQLSVL.

This clonotype was seen only a few times. J is TRBJ1-1 and V is TRBV29-1; no reliable D call. The CDR3 consists of 10 residues. Germline CDR1 reads SQVTM; CDR2 reads ANQGSEA. V dropped 4 bases and J dropped 8 bases, with 8 bases sitting between them. CDR3 sequence reads: CSVVRLEAFF. The CDR3 DNA reads TGCAGCGTTGTGAGATTAGAAGCTTTCTTT.

The rearrangement joins TRBV7-9 to TRBJ1-1, with TRBD1 matching 11 bases. This CDR3 is built from 16 residues. Unmatched junction bases numbered 9, after V lost 6 bases and J lost 3 bases. CDR1 is SEHNR, CDR2 FQNEAQ, per germline (reference sequence). CDR3 nucleotide sequence: TGTGCCAGCAGTTTTGTCCCGGGACAGGGGGACACTGAAGCTTTCTTT. Translation gives CASSFVPGQGDTEAFF.

This rearrangement joins TRBV24-1 to TRBJ1-5; D is unclear. Germline lookup yields CDR1 KGHDR and CDR2 SFDVKD. Between the trimmed V and J ends, which lost 5 bases and 5 bases, there was a span of 9 bases. CDR3 length: 13 amino acids. The CDR3 bases are TGTGCCACCAGTGCCAGCGGGTATCAGCCCCAGCATTTT. Translated, it gives CATSASGYQPQHF.

The V gene is TRBV7-2, the J gene TRBJ2-4; D unclear. Gene TRBJ2-7 matches the end of the DNA better, so the J call may be wrong. In germline, CDR1 is SGHTA, CDR2 FQGNSA. The CDR3 loop spans 14 amino acids. CDR3 amino acids: CASSLNGAVGEQYF. The CDR3 nucleotides read TGTGCCAGCAGCTTGAACGGAGCCGTTGGCGAGCAGTACTTC.

This chain connects TRBV14 to TRBJ1-5; 9 bases align to TRBD1. The junction had 7 bases not matched to a gene; V was cut back by 0 bases and J by 4 bases. CDR1 SGHDN and CDR2 FVKESK come from the germline V gene. The CDR3 length is 17 residues. For the CDR3, the DNA is TGTGCCAGCAGCCAAGATATGACAGGGGGACGTAATCAGCCCCAGCATTTT. This sequence encodes CASSQDMTGGRNQPQHF.

The DNA for the CDR3 is TGTGCCAGCGAGGGCTACACCTTC. Amino acids: CASEGYTF. The chain carries TRBV6-6 and TRBJ1-2, with D unclear. Germline CDR1 reads MNHNY; CDR2 reads SVGAGI (reference sequence). V gave up 8 bases and J gave up 8 bases, with 3 bases separating them. This CDR3 is 8 amino acids long.

The chain joins TRBV12-3 or TRBV12-4 to TRBJ1-6; the D gene is possibly TRBD1 (5 bases). Trimming stripped 2 bases from V and 8 bases from J, with 10 bases between. The CDR3 covers 14 residues. The CDR3, as DNA: TGTGCCAGCAGTTTATCGGGGGTTTATTCACCCCTCCACTTT. Translating gives CASSLSGVYSPLHF.

This clonotype was seen only once. The V and J genes are TRBV20-1 and TRBJ2-7; 10 nucleotides match TRBD1. This CDR3 has 15 amino acids. J was trimmed by 5 bases and V by 5 bases; bases with no gene match: 12. The germline V gene has CDR1 DFQATT and CDR2 SNEGSKA (reference sequence). The CDR3 protein is CSAYTPGQGKNEQYF. As DNA, the CDR3 is TGCAGTGCTTATACTCCGGGACAGGGGAAGAACGAGCAGTACTTC.

The V gene is TRBV6-2 or TRBV6-3, the J gene TRBJ2-5; 10 positions match TRBD2. In germline, CDR1 is MNHEY, CDR2 SVGEGT. Germline trimming cut 2 bases from V and 0 bases from J; bases unmatched to any gene: 6. The CDR3 totals 17 residues. CDR3 DNA sequence: TGTGCCAGCAGTTACACCCTAGCGGGGGTGTACCAAGAGACCCAGTACTTC. Translated: CASSYTLAGVYQETQYF.